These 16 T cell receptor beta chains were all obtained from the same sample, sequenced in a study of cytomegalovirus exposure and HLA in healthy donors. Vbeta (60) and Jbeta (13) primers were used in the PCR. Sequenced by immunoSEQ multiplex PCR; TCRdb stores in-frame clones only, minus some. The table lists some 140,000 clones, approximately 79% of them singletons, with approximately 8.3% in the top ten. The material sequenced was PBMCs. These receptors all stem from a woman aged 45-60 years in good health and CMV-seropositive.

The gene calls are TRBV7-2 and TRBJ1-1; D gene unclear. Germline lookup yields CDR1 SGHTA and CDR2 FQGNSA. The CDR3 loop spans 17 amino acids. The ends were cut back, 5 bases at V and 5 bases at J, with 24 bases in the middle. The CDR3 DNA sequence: TGTGCCAGCAGCCAATTCCCCCGAGGGAGGATAGAGACTGAAGCTTTCTTT. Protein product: CASSQFPRGRIETEAFF.

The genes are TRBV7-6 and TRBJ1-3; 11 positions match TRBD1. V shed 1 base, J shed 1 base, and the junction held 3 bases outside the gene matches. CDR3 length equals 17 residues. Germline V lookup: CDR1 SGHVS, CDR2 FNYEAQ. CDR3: CASSLVGQGASGNTIYF. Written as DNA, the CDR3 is TGTGCCAGCAGCTTAGTTGGACAGGGGGCTTCTGGAAACACCATATATTTT.

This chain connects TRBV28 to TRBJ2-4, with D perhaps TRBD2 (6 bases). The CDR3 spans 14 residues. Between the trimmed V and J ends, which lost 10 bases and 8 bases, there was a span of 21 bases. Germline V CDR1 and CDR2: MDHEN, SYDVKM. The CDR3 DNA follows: TGTGCCATTGGGTCGGGGCCGCGGGGAGACATTCAGTACTTC. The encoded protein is CAIGSGPRGDIQYF.

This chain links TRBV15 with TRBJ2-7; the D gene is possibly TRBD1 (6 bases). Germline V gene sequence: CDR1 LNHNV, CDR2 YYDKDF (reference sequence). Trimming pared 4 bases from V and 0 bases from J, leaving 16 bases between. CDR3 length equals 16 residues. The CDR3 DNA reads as TGTGCCACCAGCACCAGGGGTAGGGCCTTCTCCTACGAGCAGTACTTC. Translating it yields CATSTRGRAFSYEQYF.

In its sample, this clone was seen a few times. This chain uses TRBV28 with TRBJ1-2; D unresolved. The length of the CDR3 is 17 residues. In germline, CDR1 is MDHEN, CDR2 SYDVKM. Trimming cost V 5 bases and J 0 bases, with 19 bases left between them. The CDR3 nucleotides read TGTGCCAGCAGTCGAAGCGGTAGAGGACCTGCTAACTATGGCTACACCTTC. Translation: CASSRSGRGPANYGYTF.

Here the CDR3 reads CASSPSRVRQETQYF. DNA of the CDR3: TGTGCCAGCAGTCCCAGTCGGGTGAGGCAAGAGACCCAGTACTTC. The chain employs TRBV7-3 and TRBJ2-5; D not resolved. Germline CDR1 and CDR2: SGHTA and FQGTGA. The CDR3 sequence is 15 residues long. The germline V and J ends were trimmed by 6 bases and 2 bases, with 16 bases remaining between them.

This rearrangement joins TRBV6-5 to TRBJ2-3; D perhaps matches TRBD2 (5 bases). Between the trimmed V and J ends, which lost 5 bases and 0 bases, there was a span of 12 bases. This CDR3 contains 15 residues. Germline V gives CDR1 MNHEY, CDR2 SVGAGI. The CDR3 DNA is TGTGCCAGCAGTGGAGGTGTTACTAGCACAGATACGCAGTATTTT. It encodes CASSGGVTSTDTQYF.

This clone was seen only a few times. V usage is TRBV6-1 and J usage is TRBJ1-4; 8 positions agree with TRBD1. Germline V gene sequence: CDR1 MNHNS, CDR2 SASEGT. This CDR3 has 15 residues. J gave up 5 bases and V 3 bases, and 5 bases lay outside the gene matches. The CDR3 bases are TGTGCCAGCAGTGATTTCCGGGACAGGAATGAAAAACTGTTTTTT. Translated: CASSDFRDRNEKLFF.

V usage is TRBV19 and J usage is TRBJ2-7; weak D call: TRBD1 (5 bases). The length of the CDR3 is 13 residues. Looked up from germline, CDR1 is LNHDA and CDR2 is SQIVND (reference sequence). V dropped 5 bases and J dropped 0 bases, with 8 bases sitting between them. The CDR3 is CASSFTGSYEQYF. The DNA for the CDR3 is TGTGCCAGTAGTTTTACAGGCTCCTACGAGCAGTACTTC.

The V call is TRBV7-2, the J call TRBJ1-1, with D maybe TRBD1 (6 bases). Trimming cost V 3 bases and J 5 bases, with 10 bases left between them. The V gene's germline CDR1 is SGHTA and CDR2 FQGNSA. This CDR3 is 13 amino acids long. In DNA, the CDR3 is TGTGCCAGCAGCTTTTACAGGGATACTGAAGCTTTCTTT. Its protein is CASSFYRDTEAFF.

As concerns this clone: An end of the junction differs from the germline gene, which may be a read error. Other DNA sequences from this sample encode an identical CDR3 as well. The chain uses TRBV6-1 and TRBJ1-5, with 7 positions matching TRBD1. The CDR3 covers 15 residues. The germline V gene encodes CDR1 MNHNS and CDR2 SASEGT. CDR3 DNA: TGTGCTAGCAGGTTCGACAGGGCGAGCAATCAGCCCCAGCATTTT. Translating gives CASRFDRASNQPQHF.

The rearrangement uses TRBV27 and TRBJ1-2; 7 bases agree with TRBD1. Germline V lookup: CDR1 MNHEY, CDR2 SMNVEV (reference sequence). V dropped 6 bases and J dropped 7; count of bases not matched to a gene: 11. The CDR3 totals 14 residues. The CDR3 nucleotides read TGTGCCAGCAGAGGGGACCCAGGGGGGCTTGGCTACACCTTC. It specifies CASRGDPGGLGYTF.

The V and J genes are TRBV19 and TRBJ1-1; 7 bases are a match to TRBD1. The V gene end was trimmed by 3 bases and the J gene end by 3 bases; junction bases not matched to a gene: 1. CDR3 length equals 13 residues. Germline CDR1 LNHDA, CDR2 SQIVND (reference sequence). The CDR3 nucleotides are TGTGCCAGTAGTATGCAGGGGGACACTGAAGCTTTCTTT. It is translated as CASSMQGDTEAFF.

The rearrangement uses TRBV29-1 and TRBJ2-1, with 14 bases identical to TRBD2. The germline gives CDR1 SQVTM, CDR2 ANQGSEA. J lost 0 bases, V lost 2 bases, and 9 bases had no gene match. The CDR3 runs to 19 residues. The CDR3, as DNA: TGCAGCGTTGAAAAGGCTAGGACTAGCGGGGGGAGCTCCTACAATGAGCAGTTCTTC. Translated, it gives CSVEKARTSGGSSYNEQFF.

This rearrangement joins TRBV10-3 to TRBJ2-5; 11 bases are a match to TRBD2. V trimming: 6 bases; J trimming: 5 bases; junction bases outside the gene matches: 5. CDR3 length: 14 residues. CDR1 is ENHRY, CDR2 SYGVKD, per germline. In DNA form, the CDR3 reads TGTGCCATCAGCCGACTAGCGGGGCGGGAGACCCAGTACTTC. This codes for CAISRLAGRETQYF.

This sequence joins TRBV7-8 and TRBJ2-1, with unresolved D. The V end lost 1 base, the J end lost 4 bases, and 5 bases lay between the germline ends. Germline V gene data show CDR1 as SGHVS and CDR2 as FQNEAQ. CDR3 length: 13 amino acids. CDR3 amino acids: CASSLGAYNEQFF. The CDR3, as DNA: TGTGCCAGCAGCTTAGGGGCATACAATGAGCAGTTCTTC.